This entry is about one TCR beta chain. This entry belongs to a study of control samples from healthy donors and cancer patients. Assay: immunoSEQ multiplex PCR; the TCRdb copy retains only in-frame clones and omits some. The data contain some 140,000 clones, 70% to 90% of them singletons. V was pared by 3 bases and J by 1 base, with 12 bases between. This CDR3 contains 15 residues. The germline CDR1 and CDR2 sequences are KGHSH and LQKENI. The sample taken for sequencing was blood. V gene TRBV18 combines with J gene TRBJ1-1; no clear D gene. This receptor was obtained from a woman aged 30 to 39 in good health. The CDR3 coding sequence is TGTGCCAGCTCACCCACGGACGGGAGGAACACTGAAGCTTTCTTT. This translates into CASSPTDGRNTEAFF.